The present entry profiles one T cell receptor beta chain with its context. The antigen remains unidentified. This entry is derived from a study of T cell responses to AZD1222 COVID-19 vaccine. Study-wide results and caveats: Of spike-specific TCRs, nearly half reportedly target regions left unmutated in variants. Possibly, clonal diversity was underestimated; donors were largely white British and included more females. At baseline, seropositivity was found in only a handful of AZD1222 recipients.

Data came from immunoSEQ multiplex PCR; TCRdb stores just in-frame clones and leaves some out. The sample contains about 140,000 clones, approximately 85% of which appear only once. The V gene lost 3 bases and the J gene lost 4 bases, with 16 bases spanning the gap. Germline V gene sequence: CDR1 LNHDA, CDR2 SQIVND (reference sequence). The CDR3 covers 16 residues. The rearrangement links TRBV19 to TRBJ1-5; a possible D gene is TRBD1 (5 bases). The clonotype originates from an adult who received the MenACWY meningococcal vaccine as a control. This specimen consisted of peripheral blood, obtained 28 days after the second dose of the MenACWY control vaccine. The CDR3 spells CASSIWADSINQPQHF. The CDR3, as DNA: TGTGCCAGTAGTATTTGGGCCGACAGCATAAATCAGCCCCAGCATTTT.